The clone carrying this TCR beta chain was observed once. With 5 bases clipped from V and 0 bases from J, the junction kept 2 bases outside the gene matches. The CDR3 consists of 15 residues. Germline assignment: CDR1 SGHAT and CDR2 FQNNGV. The sample comes from a study of blood T cell repertoires in COVID-19. TCRdb keeps only in-frame clones here, not all; method: immunoSEQ multiplex PCR. The sample lists around 260,000 clones; approximately 89% were seen once. The specimen sequenced was peripheral blood. The clonotype was recovered from a woman aged 70 to 79 with COVID-19, enrolled during active disease. The rearrangement links TRBV11-2 to TRBJ2-5, with 11 bases that match TRBD2. The CDR3 region is CASSPGLADQETQYF. The CDR3 region has the DNA TGTGCCAGCAGCCCGGGACTAGCGGACCAAGAGACCCAGTACTTC.